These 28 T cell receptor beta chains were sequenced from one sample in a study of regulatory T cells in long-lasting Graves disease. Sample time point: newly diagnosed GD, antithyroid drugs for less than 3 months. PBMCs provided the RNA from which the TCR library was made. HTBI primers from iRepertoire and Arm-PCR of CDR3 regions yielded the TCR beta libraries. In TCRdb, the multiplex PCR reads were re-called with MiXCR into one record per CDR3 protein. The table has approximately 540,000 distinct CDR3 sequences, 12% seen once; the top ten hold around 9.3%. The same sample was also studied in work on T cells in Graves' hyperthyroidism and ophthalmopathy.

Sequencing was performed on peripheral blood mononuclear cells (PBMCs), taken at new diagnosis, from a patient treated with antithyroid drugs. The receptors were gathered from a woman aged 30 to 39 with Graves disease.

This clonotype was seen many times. This chain's CDR3 is CAISRTTSRGSYNEQFF. As DNA, the CDR3 is TGTGCCATCAGTAGGACCACGTCTAGAGGCTCCTACAATGAGCAGTTCTTC. The V call is TRBV10-3, the J call TRBJ2-1; D not resolved. Germline values: CDR1 ENHRY, CDR2 SYGVKD. With 5 bases removed from V and 0 bases from J, the gap between germline ends came to 17 bases. CDR3 length: 17 residues.

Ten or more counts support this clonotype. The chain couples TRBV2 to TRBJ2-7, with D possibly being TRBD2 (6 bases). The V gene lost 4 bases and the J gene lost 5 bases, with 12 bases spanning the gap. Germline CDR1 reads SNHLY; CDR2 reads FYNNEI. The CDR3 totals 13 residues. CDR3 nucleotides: TGTGCCAGCAGTGCTTGGGCGGGACACGAGCAGTACTTC. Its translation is CASSAWAGHEQYF.

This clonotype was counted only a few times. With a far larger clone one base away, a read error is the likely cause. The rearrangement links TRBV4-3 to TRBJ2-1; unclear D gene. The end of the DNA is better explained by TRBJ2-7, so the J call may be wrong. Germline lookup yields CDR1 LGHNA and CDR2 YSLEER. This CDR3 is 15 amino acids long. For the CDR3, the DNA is TGCGCCAGCAGCCCAGATCAGGCCCCGATCTACGAGCAGTACTTC. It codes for CASSPDQAPIYEQYF.

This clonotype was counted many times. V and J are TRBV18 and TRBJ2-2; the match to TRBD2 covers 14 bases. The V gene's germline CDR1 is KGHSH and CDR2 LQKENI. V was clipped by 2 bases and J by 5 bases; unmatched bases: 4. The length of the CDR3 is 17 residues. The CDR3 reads CASSPSGLAGGTGELFF. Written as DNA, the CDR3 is TGTGCCAGCTCACCAAGTGGACTAGCGGGAGGAACCGGGGAGCTGTTTTTT.

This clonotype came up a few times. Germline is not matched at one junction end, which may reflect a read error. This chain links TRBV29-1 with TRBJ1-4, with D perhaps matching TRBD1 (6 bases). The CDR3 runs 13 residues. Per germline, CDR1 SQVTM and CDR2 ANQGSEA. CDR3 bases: TGCAGCGTCTGCCTTGGGGGCGGGGAAAAACCGTTTTTT. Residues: CSVCLGGGEKPFF.

Here the CDR3 reads CASSLQGPLTDTQYF. In DNA, the CDR3 is TGTGCCAGTAGCTTACAGGGGCCTCTCACAGATACGCAGTATTTT. V is TRBV19 and J is TRBJ2-3, with 7 bases fitting TRBD1. The ends lost 6 bases at V and 2 bases at J; junction bases unmatched: 8. Germline V CDR1 and CDR2: LNHDA, SQIVND (reference sequence). This CDR3 has 15 residues.

DNA for the CDR3: TGTGCCAGTAGTATTCCGGGACAGGGGACAGATACGCAGTATTTT. As protein: CASSIPGQGTDTQYF. V and J are TRBV19 and TRBJ2-3, with 10 bases that match TRBD1. With V trimmed by 3 bases and J by 3 bases, 3 bases remained unmatched. The CDR3 covers 15 residues. From germline, CDR1 is LNHDA and CDR2 SQIVND (reference sequence).

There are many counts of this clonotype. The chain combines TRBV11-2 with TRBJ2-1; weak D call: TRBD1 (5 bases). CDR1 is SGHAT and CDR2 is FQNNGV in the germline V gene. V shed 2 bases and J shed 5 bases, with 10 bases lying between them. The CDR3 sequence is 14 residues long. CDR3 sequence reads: CASSLRTTHNEQFF. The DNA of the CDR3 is TGTGCCAGCAGCTTAAGGACAACGCACAATGAGCAGTTCTTC.

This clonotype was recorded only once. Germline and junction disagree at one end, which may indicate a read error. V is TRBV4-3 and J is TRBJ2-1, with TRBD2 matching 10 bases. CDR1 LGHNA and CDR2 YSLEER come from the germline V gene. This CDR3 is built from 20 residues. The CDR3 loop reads CANSQEKILAGPLRYNEQFF. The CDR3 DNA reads TGCGCCAACAGCCAAGAGAAGATACTAGCGGGACCCTTACGCTACAATGAGCAGTTCTTC.

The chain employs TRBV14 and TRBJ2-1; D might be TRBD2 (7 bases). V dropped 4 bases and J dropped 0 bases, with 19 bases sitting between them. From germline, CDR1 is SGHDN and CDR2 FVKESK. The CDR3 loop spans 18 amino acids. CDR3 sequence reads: CASSLKAGALSSYNEQFF. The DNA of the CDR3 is TGTGCCAGCAGCCTCAAGGCGGGGGCCCTAAGCTCCTACAATGAGCAGTTCTTC.

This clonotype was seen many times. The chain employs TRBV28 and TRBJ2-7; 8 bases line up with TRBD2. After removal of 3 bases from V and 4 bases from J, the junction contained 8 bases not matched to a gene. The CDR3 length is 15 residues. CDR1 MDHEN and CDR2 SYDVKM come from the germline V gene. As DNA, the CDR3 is TGTGCCAGCAGTTTTCAGGGACTAGGGATTTACGAGCAGTACTTC. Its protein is CASSFQGLGIYEQYF.

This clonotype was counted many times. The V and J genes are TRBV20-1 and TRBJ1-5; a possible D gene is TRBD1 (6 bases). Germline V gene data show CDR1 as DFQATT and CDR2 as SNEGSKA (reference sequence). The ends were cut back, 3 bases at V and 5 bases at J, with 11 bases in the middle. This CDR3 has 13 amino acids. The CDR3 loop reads CSARGGQHQPQHF. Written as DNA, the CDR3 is TGCAGTGCTAGGGGCGGACAGCATCAGCCCCAGCATTTT.

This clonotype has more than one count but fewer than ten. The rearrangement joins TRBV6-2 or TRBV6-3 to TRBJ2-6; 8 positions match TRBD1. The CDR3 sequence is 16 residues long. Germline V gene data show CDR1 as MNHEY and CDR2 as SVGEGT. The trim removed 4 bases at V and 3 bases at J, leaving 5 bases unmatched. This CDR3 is CASSSQGASGANVLTF. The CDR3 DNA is TGTGCCAGCAGTTCCCAGGGGGCCAGTGGGGCCAACGTCCTGACTTTC.

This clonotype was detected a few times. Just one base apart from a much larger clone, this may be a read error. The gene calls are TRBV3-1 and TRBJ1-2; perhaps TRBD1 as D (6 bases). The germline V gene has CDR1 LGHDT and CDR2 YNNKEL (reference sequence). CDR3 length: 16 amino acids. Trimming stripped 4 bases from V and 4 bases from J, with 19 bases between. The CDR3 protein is CASSPFRGPLFYGYTF. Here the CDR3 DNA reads TGTGCCAGCAGCCCCTTCAGGGGACCCCTATTCTATGGCTACACCTTC.

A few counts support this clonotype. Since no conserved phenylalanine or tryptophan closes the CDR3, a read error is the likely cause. This CDR3 reads CASRRGRHPEPYNEQFS. The CDR3 nucleotides read TGTGCCAGCAGAAGAGGTCGGCACCCCGAACCATACAATGAGCAGTTCTCC. The rearrangement joins TRBV6-2 or TRBV6-3 to TRBJ2-1, with no clear D. The germline CDR1 and CDR2 sequences are MNHEY and SVGEGT. Trimming left V 6 bases short and J 4 bases short, with 22 bases between. The CDR3 is 17 amino acids.

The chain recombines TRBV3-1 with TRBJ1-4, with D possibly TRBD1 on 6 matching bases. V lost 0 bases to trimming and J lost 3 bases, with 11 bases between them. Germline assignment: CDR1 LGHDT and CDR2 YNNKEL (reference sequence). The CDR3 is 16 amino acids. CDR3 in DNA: TGTGCCAGCAGCCAAGATCTGGGGGCCTCTAATGAAAAACTGTTTTTT. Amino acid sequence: CASSQDLGASNEKLFF.

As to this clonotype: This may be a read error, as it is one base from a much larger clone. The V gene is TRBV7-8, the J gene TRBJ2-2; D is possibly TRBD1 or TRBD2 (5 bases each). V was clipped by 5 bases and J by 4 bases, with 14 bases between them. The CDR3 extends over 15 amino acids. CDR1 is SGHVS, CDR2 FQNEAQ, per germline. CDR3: CASSLRDVGTGELFF. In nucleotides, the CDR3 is TGTGCCAGCAGCCTCAGGGACGTGGGCACCGGGGAGCTGTTTTTT.

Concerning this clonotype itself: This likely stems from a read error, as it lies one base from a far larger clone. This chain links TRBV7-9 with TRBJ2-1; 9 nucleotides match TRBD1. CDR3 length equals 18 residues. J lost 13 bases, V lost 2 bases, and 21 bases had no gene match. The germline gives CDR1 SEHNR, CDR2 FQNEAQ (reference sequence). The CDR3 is CASSLYPTGTGFAETQFF. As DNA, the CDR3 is TGTGCCAGCAGCTTATACCCCACCGGGACAGGGTTTGCAGAGACCCAGTTCTTC.

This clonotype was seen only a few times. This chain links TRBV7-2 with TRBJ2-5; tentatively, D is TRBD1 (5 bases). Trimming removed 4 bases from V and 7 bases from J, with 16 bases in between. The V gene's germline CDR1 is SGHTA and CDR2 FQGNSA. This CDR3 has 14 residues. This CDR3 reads CASSSLGAGRTQYF. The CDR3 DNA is TGTGCCAGCAGCTCCCTTGGGGCCGGCAGGACCCAGTACTTC.

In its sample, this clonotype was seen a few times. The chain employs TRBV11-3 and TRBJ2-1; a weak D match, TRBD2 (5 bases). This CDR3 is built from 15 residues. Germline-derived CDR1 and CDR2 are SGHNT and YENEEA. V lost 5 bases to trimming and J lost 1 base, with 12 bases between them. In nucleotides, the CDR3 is TGTGCCAGCAGCCCGCGGGTCTCTTCCTACAATGAGCAGTTCTTC. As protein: CASSPRVSSYNEQFF.

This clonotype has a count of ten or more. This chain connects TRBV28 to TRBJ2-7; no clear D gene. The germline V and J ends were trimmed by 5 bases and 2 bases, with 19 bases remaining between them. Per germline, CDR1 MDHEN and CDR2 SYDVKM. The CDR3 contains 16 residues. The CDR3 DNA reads TGTGCCAGCAGTGGCCCGTTGTCAGTGGCCCCCTACGAGCAGTACTTC. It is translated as CASSGPLSVAPYEQYF.

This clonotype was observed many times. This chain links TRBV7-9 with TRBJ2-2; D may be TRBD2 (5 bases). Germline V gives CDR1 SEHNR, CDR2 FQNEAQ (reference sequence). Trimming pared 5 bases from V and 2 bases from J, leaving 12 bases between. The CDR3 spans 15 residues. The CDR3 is CASSRGLINTGELFF. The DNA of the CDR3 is TGTGCCAGCAGCCGCGGACTGATCAACACCGGGGAGCTGTTTTTT.

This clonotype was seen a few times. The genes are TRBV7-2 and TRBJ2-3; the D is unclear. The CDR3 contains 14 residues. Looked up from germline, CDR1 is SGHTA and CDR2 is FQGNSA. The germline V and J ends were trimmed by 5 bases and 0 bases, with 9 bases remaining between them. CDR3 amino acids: CASSQMGSTDTQYF. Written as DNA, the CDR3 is TGTGCCAGCAGCCAGATGGGGAGCACAGATACGCAGTATTTT.

The CDR3 region is CASSQELGSGGYGYTF. The CDR3 DNA sequence: TGTGCCAGCAGCCAAGAATTGGGCAGCGGTGGGTATGGCTACACCTTC. V is TRBV4-2 and J is TRBJ1-2; D ambiguous. The length of the CDR3 is 16 residues. Germline loops: CDR1 LGHNA, CDR2 YNFKEQ. V was pared by 0 bases and J by 5 bases, with 16 bases between.

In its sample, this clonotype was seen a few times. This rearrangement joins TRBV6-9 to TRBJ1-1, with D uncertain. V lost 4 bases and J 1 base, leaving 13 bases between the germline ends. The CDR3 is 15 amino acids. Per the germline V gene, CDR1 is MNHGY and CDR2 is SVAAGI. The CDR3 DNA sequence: TGTGCCAGCAGTTTTCTAGGCACAGCGAACACTGAAGCTTTCTTT. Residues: CASSFLGTANTEAFF.

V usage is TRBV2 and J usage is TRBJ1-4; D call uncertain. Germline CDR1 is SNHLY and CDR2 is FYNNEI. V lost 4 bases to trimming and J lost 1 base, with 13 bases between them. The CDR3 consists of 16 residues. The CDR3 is CASSVGFEGTNEKLFF. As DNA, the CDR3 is TGTGCCAGCAGTGTCGGTTTTGAAGGAACTAATGAAAAACTGTTTTTT.

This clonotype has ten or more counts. In nucleotides, the CDR3 is TGTGCCAGCAGGCAGTCAGGACTGGCAGATGGTAGCGAGCAGTACTTC. It codes for CASRQSGLADGSEQYF. This chain uses TRBV28 with TRBJ2-7; D is possibly TRBD2 (5 bases). Trimming took off 6 bases at V and 6 bases at J, with 24 bases between the two ends. Germline CDR1 MDHEN, CDR2 SYDVKM. This CDR3 region has 16 residues.

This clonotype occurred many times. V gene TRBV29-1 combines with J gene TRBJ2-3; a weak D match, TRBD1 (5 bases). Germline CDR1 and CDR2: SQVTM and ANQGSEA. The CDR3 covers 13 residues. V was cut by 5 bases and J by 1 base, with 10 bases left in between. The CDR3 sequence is CSVSVGGTDTQYF. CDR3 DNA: TGCAGCGTTTCAGTAGGGGGCACAGATACGCAGTATTTT.